This entry is about one T cell receptor beta chain. This clone was recorded once. The target of this receptor is not known. No much larger clonotype is one base removed from it; base qualities were not supplied. Receptor amplification or capture employed the immunoSEQ multiplex PCR assay. The multiplex PCR relied on a mix of 60 forward primers for TCR Vbeta segments and 13 reverse primers for TCR Jbeta segments. The CDR3 region of rearranged TCR beta genes was amplified from genomic DNA with a multiplex PCR assay. The Illumina HiSeq System was used to sequence the amplified TCR beta libraries as 87-base-pair reads. On the study's bioinformatics: A later analysis counted tens of millions of unique TCR beta chains across the 640 or so repertoires, and 9.5 million to 11 million of these chains were shared by at least two donors. To remove PCR and sequencing errors, raw reads were error-corrected and collapsed into unique sequences using a nearest-neighbor algorithm that merged closely related sequences. Alignment of CDR3 sequences to IMGT reference sequences was used to assign V, D and J gene segments. For a sequence to be retained, a match of at least six nucleotides to both a V gene segment and a J gene segment was required. A rearrangement was called productive if the CDR3 had no stop codons and remained in frame with V and J, and every other rearrangement was called non-productive. CDR3 was defined by IMGT convention, running from the second conserved V-encoded cysteine to the conserved J-encoded phenylalanine. Sequences without an unambiguous match to a single V gene segment were excluded from the earlier analysis of approximately 560 of the donors. In an earlier analysis of 587 of the donors, a V segment was called functional when productive rearrangements were above 56.7%, and segregating when the standard deviation between donors exceeded 5%. A statistical classification framework was built for diagnosing cytomegalovirus status from the catalog of TCR beta chain sequences. In a later analysis, V and J genes were assigned by comparing TCR nucleotide sequences against IMGT/GENE-DB human TR gene sequences. The TCRdist pipeline was used in a later analysis to assign CDR3 sequences and most-parsimonious VDJ recombination scenarios. In a later analysis, each TCR beta chain was defined by its CDR3 amino acid sequence together with its V-gene family, and reads without a unique V-gene family were excluded. To address suspected cross-contamination and a sequencing artifact, a later analysis removed approximately 600 highly shared, low-generation-probability nucleotide sequences. A later analysis calculated a clonal expansion index for each public chain from normalized within-repertoire ranks of inferred template counts. Generation probabilities in a later analysis came from a VDJ recombination model fitted to out-of-frame rearrangements, and those results were checked against IGoR. In a later analysis, TCR-TCR, TCR-HLA and TCR-CMV co-occurrence was scored with hypergeometric tests, and a repertoire-size bias correction was applied to TCR pairs. To estimate false discovery rates, a later analysis permuted the HLA or CMV assignments 20 times. In a later analysis, co-occurring TCRs were grouped using DBSCAN, with TCRdist sequence similarity added in when clustering inside HLA-allele-positive subsets. Co-occurrence clustering excluded repertoires with fewer than 30,000 or more than 120,000 public chains, plus five with anomalous nucleotide sharing. Imported from immuneACCESS, the table was reduced by TCRdb to in-frame sequences with V and J called. These copies leave out some clones; in studies compared against another copy, an unresolved V gene accounts for under half, and the cause of the remainder is not known. For V, J and clone size, that table is used; D and trimming come from the DNA. In this sample the table shows roughly 130,000 clones, 70% to 80% of which occur a single time. The top ten clones comprise approximately 2.6% of the sample.

Reading the germline V gene gives CDR1 SGHDN and CDR2 FVKESK. V and J are truncated by 4 bases and 0 bases respectively, leaving an intervening sequence of 13 bases. The CDR3 spans 16 residues, from the cysteine through the phenylalanine. The kept DNA is CDR3 alone, 48 bases in frame from the first base. The sample comes from a study of cytomegalovirus exposure and HLA in healthy donors (dated by TCRdb to about 2017). Some background on the complete study: An earlier analysis of approximately 600 of the donors reported about 250 Gb of sequence data and roughly 110 million unique TCR beta sequences from some 180 million T cells. Approximately 300 gigabases of sequencing data and tens of millions of unique TCR sequences were included in an early release covering several hundred HLA-typed donors. Of the approximately 400 genotyped donors, approximately 80% were placed in the genetic ancestry cluster associated with self-reported Caucasian donors. The study was designed to test whether signatures of past pathogen exposure could be identified by cataloging public T cell receptors. The study used immunosequencing to profile the T cell repertoires of more than 650 subjects and linked those repertoires to cytomegalovirus serostatus. A separate validation cohort of over 95 different subjects was used in addition to the 666-subject first cohort. To predict cytomegalovirus infection status, the study combined high-throughput TCR immunosequencing, statistical association of individual TCRs with disease status, and machine learning. To study patterns of TCR occurrence, a later analysis re-analyzed previously published TCR beta repertoires from 666 donors and added high-resolution HLA genotyping. Rather than using new phenotypic data, the later analysis identified candidate immune exposures from TCR beta sequences and from how often those sequences occurred across donors. An earlier analysis of fewer than 750 of the donors used high-throughput TCR beta sequencing to judge whether each TCR beta V gene segment behaved as functional or pseudogenic. Donor age, sex, ethnicity and CMV serostatus were collected together with the repertoire data. Genome-wide SNP genotypes for about 65% of the 666 donors were used in a later genetic analysis, which treated that subset as a discovery cohort. Every repertoire in the discovery cohort had been generated on one and the same sequencing platform. Both class I and class II loci were covered by HLA typing, at four-digit resolution. The number of donors typed differed by locus, with about 629-630 for A, B, C, DRB1 and DQB1, around 500 for DQA1, about 610 for DPA1, and some 470 for DPB1. About five DR-DQ haplotypes were treated as single units for association and clustering because of strong linkage in the cohort. On average, over 200,000 unique TCR beta nucleotide sequences were sequenced per donor among 350 to 400 genotyped donors of the cohort, with 15% to 20% of those sequences being non-productive.

Overall study outcomes, separate from this receptor: Several of the top co-occurrence clusters appeared to be linked to parvovirus B19, influenza, CMV and Epstein-Barr virus, according to a later analysis. Because counts were too low, roughly 17 rarely observed V segments, including chromosome 9 orphons, were left out of the earlier analysis of roughly 600 of the donors. In vitro tests confirmed that a few of the cytomegalovirus-associated TCR beta chains recognize cytomegalovirus antigens. Strong co-occurrence of HLA alleles, especially DR and DQ, made assigning TCR associations to individual alleles difficult. The authors suggested that the approach could potentially be extended to other disease states and immunological phenotypes. A further reported finding was that TCR beta sequences accurately predicted the HLA-A and HLA-B alleles for most subjects in the first cohort. Presence/absence analyses assumed roughly uniform sequencing depth across donors, an assumption that may not hold. In the study, some 160 TCR beta chains were listed as associated with cytomegalovirus. Cytomegalovirus status was reported to be diagnosed by the classifier with high specificity and sensitivity in both the original and validation cohorts. In a later genetic analysis, a missense DCLRE1C variant was associated with V-gene and J-gene trimming of TCR beta chains, and the association was replicated in an independent cohort. Some IMGT-functional V segments, including TRBV6-2 and TRBV6-3, could not be told apart with the 87-base-pair reads, so those segments were excluded. Immune exposure information for the cohort was limited to CMV serostatus. According to a later analysis, most CMV-associated TCR beta chains appeared to be HLA-restricted, and the HLA associations seemed to be driven largely by CMV exposure. Because HLA typing was unavailable for some donors at each locus, only the typed subset was used in association tests. A cluster of highly shared sequence variants was judged likely to be a technical artifact of the sequencing pipeline. Specific HLA alleles were associated with roughly 16,000 TCR beta sequences at a false discovery rate of 0.05 in a later analysis. A later genetic analysis reported fewer N-insertions in productive TCRs among donors in an Asian-associated ancestry cluster than the roughly 700-donor mean. Linkage disequilibrium might explain the correlated functional status among segregating V segments, but an unknown experimental factor could not be ruled out. Most TCR sequences were seen in very few donors, while some public TCRs were found in many individuals. This cohort had only TCR beta chains sequenced, and the lack of alpha or paired-chain data limited which features could be detected. In an earlier analysis of a few hundred of the donors, most TCR beta V segments were observed in productive rearrangements about 90% or about 30% of the time, broadly matching IMGT annotations. A later analysis found that HLA-associated TCR beta chains were more clonally expanded and had lower generation probabilities than equally common non-associated chains. A later analysis found that TCR association rates varied across HLA loci, with DRB1 alleles showing the most associated TCRs and HLA-C alleles the fewest.

In total, over 600 healthy bone marrow donors made up the cohort. At the time of sampling, all cohort members were nominally healthy, though unrecorded immune exposures were likely present. The donor tested CMV seropositive, placing the donor among the approximately 290 seropositive members of the cohort. Each donor provided a peripheral blood sample, and peripheral blood mononuclear cells were used for TCR beta sequencing. Genomic DNA extraction from the blood cell samples was performed with the Qiagen DNeasy Blood Extraction Kit. Here the chain combines TRBV14 and TRBJ1-3; a weak D assignment points to TRBD1 (5 bases agree). The receptor was isolated from a woman between 55 and 75 years old in good health and CMV-seropositive. The sequenced sample consisted of PBMCs. The CDR3 corresponds to CASSRSGGSSGNTIYF. The nucleotide sequence reads as follows: TGTGCCAGCAGCCGCTCGGGGGGGAGCTCTGGAAACACCATATATTTT.